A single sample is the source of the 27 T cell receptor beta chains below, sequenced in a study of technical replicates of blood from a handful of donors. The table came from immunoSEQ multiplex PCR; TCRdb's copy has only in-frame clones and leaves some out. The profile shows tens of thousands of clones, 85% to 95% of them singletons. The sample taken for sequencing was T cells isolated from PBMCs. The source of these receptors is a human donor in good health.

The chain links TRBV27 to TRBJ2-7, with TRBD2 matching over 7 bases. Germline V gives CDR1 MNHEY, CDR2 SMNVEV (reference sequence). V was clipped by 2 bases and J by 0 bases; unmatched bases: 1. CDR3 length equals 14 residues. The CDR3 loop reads CASSLSGTSYEQYF. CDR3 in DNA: TGTGCCAGCAGTTTAAGCGGGACCTCCTACGAGCAGTACTTC.

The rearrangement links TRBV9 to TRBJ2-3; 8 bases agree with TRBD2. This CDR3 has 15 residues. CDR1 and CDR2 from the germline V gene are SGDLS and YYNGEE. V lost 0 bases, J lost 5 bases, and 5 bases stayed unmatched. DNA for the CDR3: TGTGCCAGCAGCGTAGGCCCAGCGGGAGAAGATACGCAGTATTTT. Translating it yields CASSVGPAGEDTQYF.

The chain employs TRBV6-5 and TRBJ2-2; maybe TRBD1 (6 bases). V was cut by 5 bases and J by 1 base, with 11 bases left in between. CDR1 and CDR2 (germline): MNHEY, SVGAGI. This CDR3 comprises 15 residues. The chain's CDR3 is CASSKGTLNTGELFF. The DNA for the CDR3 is TGTGCCAGCAGTAAGGGGACACTGAACACCGGGGAGCTGTTTTTT.

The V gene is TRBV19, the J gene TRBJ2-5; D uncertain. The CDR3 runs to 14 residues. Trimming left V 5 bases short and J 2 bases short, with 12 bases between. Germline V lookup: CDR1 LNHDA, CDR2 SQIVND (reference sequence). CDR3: CASSGVAGQETQYF. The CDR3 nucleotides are TGTGCCAGTAGTGGTGTGGCAGGACAAGAGACCCAGTACTTC.

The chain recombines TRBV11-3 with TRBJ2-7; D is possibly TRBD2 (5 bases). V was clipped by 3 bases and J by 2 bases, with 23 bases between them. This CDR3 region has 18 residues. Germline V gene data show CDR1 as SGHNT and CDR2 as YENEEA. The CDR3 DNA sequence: TGTGCCAGCAGCTTCCTCTCTTCAACAGCGGAGCACCCCTACGAGCAGTACTTC. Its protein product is CASSFLSSTAEHPYEQYF.

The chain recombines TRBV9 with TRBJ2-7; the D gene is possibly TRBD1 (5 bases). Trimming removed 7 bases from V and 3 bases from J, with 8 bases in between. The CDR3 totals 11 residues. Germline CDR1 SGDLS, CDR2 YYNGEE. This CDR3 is CASGASYEQYF. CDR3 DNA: TGTGCCAGCGGGGCTAGCTACGAGCAGTACTTC.

CDR3 residues: CASSLIGVGNTEAFF. The CDR3 region has the DNA TGTGCCAGCAGTTTAATAGGGGTAGGGAACACTGAAGCTTTCTTT. The chain uses TRBV27 and TRBJ1-1; perhaps TRBD1 as D (5 bases). This CDR3 is 15 amino acids long. CDR1 is MNHEY, CDR2 SMNVEV, per germline (reference sequence). V gave up 2 bases and J gave up 1 base, with 11 bases separating them.

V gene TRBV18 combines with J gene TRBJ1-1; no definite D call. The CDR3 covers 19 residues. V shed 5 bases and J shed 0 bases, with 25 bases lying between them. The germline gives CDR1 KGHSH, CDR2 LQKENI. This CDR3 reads CASSALSMGGFSVNTEAFF. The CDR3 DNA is TGTGCCAGCTCAGCCCTATCTATGGGAGGCTTCAGTGTGAACACTGAAGCTTTCTTT.

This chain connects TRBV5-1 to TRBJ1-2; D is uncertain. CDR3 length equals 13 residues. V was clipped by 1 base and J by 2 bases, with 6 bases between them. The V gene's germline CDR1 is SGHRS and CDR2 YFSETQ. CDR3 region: CASSLSQNYGYTF. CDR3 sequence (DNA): TGCGCCAGCAGCTTGAGTCAGAACTATGGCTACACCTTC.

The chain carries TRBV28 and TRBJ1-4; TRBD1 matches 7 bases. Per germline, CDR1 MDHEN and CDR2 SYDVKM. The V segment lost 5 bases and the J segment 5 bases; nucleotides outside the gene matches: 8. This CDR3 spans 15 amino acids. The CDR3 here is CASSRAGQRNEKLFF. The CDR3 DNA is TGTGCCAGCAGTCGTGCGGGACAGAGAAATGAAAAACTGTTTTTT.

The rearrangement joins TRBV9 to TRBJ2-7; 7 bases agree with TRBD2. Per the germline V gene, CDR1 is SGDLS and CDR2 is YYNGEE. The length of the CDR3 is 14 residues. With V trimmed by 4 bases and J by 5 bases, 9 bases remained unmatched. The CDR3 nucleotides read TGTGCCAGCAGCTCTGGCGGGAGTTACCACGAGCAGTACTTC. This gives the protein CASSSGGSYHEQYF.

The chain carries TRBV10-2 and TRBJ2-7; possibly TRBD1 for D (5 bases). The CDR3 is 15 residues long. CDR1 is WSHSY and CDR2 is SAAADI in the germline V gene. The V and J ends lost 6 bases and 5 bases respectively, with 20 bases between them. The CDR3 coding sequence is TGCGCCAGCAGCCCTAAGGGGCAAGTGAACGACGAGCAGTACTTC. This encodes CASSPKGQVNDEQYF.

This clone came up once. CDR3 sequence reads: CASSSQRAYEQYF. The CDR3 coding sequence is TGTGCCAGTAGTTCCCAGCGGGCCTACGAGCAGTACTTC. The genes are TRBV19 and TRBJ2-7; D might be TRBD2 (6 bases). CDR1 is LNHDA and CDR2 is SQIVND in the germline V gene (reference sequence). V was pared by 5 bases and J by 2 bases, with 10 bases between. This CDR3 comprises 13 residues.

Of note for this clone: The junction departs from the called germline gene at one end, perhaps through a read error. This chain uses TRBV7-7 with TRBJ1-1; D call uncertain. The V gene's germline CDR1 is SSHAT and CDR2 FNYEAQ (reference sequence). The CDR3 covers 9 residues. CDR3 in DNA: TGTGCTAGCAGCTCCAGTAGCTTCTTT. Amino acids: CASSSSSFF.

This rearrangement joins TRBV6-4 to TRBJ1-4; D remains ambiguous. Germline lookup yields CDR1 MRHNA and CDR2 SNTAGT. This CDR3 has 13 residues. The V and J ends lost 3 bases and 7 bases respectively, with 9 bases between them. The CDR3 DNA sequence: TGTGCCAGCAGTGAATCGAGGGCTGAAAAACTGTTTTTT. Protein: CASSESRAEKLFF.

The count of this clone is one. CDR3 loop: CASSLGGYADTQYF. CDR3 DNA: TGTGCCAGCAGCTTAGGGGGCTACGCAGATACGCAGTATTTT. V usage is TRBV11-2 and J usage is TRBJ2-3; D might be TRBD1 (5 bases). The germline CDR1 and CDR2 sequences are SGHAT and FQNNGV. The CDR3 is 14 amino acids. V dropped 1 base and J dropped 4 bases, with 9 bases sitting between them.

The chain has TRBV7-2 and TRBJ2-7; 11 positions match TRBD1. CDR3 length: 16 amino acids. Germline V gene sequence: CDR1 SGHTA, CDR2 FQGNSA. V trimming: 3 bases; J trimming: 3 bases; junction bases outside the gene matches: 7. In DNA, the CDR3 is TGTGCCAGCAGCTTTCACTCCGGGACAGGGGGCTACGAGCAGTACTTC. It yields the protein CASSFHSGTGGYEQYF.

The CDR3 is CASIEKETQYF. The CDR3, as DNA: TGTGCCAGCATTGAGAAAGAGACCCAGTACTTC. This chain uses TRBV7-9 with TRBJ2-5; no clear D gene. Per germline, CDR1 SEHNR and CDR2 FQNEAQ (reference sequence). Trimming took 7 bases from V and 3 from J, leaving 6 bases between them. The CDR3 spans 11 residues. Full variable domain (rest looked up from reference TRBV7-9 and TRBJ2-5): DTGVSQNPRHKITKRGQNVTFRCDPISEHNRLYWYRQTLGQGPEFLTYFQNEAQLEKSRLLSDRFSAERPKGSFSTLEIQRTEQGDSAMYLCASIEKETQYFGPGTRLLVL.

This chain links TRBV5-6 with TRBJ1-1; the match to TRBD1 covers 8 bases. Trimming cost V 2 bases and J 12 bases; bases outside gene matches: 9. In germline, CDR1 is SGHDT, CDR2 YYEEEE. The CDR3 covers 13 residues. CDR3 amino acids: CASSLPGGVPSFF. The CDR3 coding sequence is TGTGCCAGCAGCTTACCAGGGGGCGTTCCGTCTTTCTTT.

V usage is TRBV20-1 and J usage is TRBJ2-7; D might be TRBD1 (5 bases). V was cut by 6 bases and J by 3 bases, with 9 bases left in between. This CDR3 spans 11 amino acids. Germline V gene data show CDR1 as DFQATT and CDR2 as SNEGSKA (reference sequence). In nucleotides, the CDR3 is TGCAGTGCGCTGGACAACTACGAGCAGTACTTC. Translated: CSALDNYEQYF.

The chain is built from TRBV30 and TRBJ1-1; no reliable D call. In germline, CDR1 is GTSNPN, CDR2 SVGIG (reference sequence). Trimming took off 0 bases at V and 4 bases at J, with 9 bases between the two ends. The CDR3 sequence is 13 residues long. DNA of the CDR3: TGTGCCTGGAGTGTAGCTCGGTTCACTGAAGCTTTCTTT. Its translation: CAWSVARFTEAFF.

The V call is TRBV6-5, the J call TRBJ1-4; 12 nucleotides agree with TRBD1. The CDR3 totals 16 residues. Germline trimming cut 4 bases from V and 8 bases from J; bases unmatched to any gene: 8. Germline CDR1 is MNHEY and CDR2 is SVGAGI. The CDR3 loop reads CASSFQAGTGGEKLFF. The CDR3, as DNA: TGTGCCAGCAGTTTCCAGGCCGGGACAGGGGGCGAAAAACTGTTTTTT.

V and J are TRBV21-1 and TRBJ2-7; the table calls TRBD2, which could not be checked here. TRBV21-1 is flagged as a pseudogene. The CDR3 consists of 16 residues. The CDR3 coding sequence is TGTGCCAGGTCCCCCCAGCGGCCAAGGGTCCTCGACGAGCAGTACTTC. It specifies CARSPQRPRVLDEQYF.

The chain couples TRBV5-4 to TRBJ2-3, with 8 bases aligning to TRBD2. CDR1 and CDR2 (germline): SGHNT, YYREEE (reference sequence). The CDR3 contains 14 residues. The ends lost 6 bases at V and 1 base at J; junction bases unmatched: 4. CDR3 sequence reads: CASTSGGRTDTQYF. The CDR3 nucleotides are TGTGCCAGCACCAGCGGGGGTCGCACAGATACGCAGTATTTT.

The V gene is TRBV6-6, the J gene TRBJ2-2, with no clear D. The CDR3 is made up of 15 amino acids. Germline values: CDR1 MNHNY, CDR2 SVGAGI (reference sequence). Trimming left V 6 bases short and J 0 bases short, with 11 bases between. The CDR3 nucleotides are TGTGCCAGCAGACCCCCTCAGACGAACACCGGGGAGCTGTTTTTT. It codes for CASRPPQTNTGELFF.

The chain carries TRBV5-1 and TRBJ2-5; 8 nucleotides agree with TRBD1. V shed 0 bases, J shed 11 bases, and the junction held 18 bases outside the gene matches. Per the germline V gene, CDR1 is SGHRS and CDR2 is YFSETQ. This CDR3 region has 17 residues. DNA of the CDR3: TGCGCCAGCAGCTTGGAGAACCAGGGGGCCATATCTGGAGAGCAGTACTTC. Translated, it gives CASSLENQGAISGEQYF. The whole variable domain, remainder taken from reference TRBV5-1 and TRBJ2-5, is KAGVTQTPRYLIKTRGQQVTLSCSPISGHRSVSWYQQTPGQGLQFLFEYFSETQRNKGNFPGRFSGRQFSNSRSEMNVSTLELGDSALYLCASSLENQGAISGEQYFGPGTRLLVL.

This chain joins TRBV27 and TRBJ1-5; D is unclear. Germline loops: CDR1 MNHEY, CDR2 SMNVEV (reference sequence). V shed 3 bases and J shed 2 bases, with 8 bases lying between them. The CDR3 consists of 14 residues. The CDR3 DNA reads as TGTGCCAGCAGTTTCTTAGGAGGCAATCAGCCCCAGCATTTT. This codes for CASSFLGGNQPQHF.